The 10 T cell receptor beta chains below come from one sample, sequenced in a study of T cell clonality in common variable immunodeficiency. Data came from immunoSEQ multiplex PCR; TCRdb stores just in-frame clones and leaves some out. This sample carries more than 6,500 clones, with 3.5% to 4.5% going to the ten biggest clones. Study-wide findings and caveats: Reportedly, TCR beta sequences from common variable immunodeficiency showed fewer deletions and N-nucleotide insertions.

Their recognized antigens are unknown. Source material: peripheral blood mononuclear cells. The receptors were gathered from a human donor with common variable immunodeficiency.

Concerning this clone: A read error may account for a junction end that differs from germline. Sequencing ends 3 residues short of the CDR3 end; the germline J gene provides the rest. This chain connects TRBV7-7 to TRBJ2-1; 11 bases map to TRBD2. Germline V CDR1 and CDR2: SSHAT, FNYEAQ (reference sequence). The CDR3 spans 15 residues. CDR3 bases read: TGTGCTAGCAGCCCACTAGCGGGGGCAAGCTATGAG. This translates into CASSPLAGASYE. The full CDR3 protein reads CASSPLAGASYEQFF.

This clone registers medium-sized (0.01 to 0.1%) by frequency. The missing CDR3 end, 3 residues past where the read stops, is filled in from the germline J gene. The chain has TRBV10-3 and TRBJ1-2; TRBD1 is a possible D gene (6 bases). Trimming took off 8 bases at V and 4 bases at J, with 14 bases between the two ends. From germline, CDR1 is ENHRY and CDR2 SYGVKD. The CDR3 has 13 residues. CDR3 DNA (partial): TGTGCCATCCAGGGGAGTGATACCTATGGC. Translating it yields CAIQGSDTYG. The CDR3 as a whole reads CAIQGSDTYGYTF.

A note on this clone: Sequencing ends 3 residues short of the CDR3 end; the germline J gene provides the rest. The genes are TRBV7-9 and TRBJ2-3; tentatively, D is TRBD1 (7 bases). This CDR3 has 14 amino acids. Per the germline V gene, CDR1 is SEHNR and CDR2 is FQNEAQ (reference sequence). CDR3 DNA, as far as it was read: TGTGCCAGCAGCCCGGACAGGTCTCGGGGGACG. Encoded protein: CASSPDRSRGT. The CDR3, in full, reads CASSPDRSRGTQYF.

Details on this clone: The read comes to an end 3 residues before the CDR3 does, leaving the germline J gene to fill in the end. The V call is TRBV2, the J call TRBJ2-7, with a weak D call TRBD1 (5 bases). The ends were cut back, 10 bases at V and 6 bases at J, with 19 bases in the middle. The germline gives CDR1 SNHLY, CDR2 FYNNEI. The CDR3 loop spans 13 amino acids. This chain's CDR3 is CATSQGRSFEQYF. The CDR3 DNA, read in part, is TGTGCCACCAGCCAGGGCAGGAGTTTCGAG.

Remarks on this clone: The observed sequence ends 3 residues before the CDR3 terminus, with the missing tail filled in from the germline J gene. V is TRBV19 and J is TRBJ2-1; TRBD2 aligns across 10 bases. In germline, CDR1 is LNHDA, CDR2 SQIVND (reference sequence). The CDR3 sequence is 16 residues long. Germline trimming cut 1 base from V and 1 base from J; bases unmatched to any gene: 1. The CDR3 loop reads CASSIVAGGSYNEQFF. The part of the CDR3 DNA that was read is TGTGCCAGTAGTATAGTAGCGGGAGGATCCTACAATGAG. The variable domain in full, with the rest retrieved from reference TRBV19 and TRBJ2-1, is DGGITQSPKYLFRKEGQNVTLSCEQNLNHDAMYWYRQDPGQGLRLIYYSQIVNDFQKGDIAEGYSVSREKKESFPLTVTSAQKNPTAFYLCASSIVAGGSYNEQFFGPGTRLTVL.

The CDR3 loop is CASSRSRGESGYTF. CDR3 DNA, as far as it was read: TGTGCCAGCTCACGGTCAAGGGGCGAGAGTGGC. V gene TRBV18 combines with J gene TRBJ1-2, with D perhaps matching TRBD1 (5 bases). The read ends 3 residues before the CDR3 terminus; that terminus is restored from the germline J gene. The V and J ends lost 4 bases and 7 bases respectively, with 16 bases between them. CDR3 size: 14 residues. Germline loops: CDR1 KGHSH, CDR2 LQKENI.

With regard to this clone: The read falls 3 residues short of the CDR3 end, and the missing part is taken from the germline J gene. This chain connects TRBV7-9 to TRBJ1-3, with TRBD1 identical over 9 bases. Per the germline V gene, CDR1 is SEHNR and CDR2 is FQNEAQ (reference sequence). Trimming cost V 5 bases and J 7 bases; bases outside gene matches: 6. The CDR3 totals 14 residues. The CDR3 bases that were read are TGTGCCAGCAGCCACCGGGACAGGGACAACACC. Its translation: CASSHRDRDNT. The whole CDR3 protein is CASSHRDRDNTIYF.

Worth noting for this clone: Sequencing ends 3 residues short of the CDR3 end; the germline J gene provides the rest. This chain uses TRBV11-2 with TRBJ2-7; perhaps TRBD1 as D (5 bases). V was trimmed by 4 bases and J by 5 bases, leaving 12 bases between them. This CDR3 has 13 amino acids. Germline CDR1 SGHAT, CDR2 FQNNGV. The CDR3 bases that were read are TGTGCCAGCAGCTCCTTCGAACAGGACGAG. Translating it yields CASSSFEQDE. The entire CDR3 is CASSSFEQDEQYF.

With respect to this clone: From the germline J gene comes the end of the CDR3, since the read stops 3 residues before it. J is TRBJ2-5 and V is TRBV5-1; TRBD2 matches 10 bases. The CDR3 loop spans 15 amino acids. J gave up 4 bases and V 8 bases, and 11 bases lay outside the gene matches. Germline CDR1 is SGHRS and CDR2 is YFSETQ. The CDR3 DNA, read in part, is TGCGCCAGTACCCAGACCCTAGCGGGGGTAGAGACC. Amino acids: CASTQTLAGVET. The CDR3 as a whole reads CASTQTLAGVETQYF.

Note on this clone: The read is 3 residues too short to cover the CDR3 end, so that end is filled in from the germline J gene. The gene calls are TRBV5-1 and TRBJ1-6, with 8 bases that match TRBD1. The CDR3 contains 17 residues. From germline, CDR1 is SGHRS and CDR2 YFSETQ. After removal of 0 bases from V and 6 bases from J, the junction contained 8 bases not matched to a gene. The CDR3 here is CASSLVPLTGGNSPLHF. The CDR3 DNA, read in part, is TGCGCCAGCAGCTTGGTCCCCCTTACAGGGGGTAATTCACCC. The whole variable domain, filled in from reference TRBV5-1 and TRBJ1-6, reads KAGVTQTPRYLIKTRGQQVTLSCSPISGHRSVSWYQQTPGQGLQFLFEYFSETQRNKGNFPGRFSGRQFSNSRSEMNVSTLELGDSALYLCASSLVPLTGGNSPLHFGNGTRLTVT.